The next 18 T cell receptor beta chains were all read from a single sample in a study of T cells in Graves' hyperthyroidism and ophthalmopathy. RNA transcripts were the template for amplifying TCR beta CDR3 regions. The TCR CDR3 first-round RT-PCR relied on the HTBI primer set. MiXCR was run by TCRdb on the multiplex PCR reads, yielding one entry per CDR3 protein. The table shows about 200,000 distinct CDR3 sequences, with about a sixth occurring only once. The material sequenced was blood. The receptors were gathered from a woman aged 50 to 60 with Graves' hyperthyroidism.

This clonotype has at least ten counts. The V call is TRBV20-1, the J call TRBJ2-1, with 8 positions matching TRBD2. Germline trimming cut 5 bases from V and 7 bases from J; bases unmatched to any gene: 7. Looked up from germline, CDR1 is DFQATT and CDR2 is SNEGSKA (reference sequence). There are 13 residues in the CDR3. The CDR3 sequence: CSARGGEGNEQFF. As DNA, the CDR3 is TGCAGTGCTCGGGGGGGAGAAGGGAATGAGCAGTTCTTC.

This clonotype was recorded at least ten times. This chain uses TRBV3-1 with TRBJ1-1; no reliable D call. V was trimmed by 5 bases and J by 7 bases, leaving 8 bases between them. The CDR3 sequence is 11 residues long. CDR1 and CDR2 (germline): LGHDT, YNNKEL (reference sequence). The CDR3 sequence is CASSLRHEAFF. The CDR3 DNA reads TGTGCCAGCAGCTTGAGGCATGAAGCTTTCTTT.

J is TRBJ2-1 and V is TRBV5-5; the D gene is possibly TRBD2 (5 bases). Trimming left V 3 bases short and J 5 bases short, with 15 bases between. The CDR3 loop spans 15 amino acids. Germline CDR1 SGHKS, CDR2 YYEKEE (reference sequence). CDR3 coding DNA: TGTGCCAGCAGCTCCCCCGGGGATACGCACAATGAGCAGTTCTTC. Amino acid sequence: CASSSPGDTHNEQFF.

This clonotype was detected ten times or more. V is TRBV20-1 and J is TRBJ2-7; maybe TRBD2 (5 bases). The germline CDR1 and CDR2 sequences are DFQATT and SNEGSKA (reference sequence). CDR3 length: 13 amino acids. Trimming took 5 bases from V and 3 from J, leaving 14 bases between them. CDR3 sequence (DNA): TGCAGTGCTCCAGGACTGGTTATCTACGAGCAGTACTTC. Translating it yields CSAPGLVIYEQYF.

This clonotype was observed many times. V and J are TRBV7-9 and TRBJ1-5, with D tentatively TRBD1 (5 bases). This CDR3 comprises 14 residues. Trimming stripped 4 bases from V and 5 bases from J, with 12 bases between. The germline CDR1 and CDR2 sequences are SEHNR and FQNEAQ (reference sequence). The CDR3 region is CASSSFLGDQPQHF. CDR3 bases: TGTGCCAGCAGCTCCTTTCTGGGGGATCAGCCCCAGCATTTT.

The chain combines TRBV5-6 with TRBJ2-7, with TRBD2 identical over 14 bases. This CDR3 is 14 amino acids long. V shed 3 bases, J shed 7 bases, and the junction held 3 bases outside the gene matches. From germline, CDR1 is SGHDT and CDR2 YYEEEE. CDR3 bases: TGTGCCAGCAGCTCGACTAGCGGGAGGGAAGAGCAGTACTTC. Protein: CASSSTSGREEQYF.

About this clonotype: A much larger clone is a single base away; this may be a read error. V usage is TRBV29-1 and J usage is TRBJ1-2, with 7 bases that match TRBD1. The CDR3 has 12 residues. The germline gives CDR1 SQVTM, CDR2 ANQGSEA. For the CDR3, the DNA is TGCAGCGTTGTCGGGCAGGGGGTAGGCTACATCTTC. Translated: CSVVGQGVGYIF.

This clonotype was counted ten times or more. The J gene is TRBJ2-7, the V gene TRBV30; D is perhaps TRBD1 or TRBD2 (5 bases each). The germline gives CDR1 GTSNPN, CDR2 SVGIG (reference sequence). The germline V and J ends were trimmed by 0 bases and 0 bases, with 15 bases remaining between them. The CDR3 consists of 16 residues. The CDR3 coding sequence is TGTGCCTGGAGTGTACCCTTGGGGGTGGACTCCTACGAGCAGTACTTC. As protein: CAWSVPLGVDSYEQYF. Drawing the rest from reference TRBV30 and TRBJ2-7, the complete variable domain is SQTIHQWPATLVQPVGSPLSLECTVEGTSNPNLYWYRQAAGRGLQLLFYSVGIGQISSEVPQNLSASRPQDRQFILSSKKLLLSDSGFYLCAWSVPLGVDSYEQYFGPGTRLTVT.

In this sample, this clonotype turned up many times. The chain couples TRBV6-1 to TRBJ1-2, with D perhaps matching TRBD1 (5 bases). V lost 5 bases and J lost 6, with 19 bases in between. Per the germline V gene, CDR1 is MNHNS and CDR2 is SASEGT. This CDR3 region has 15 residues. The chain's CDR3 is CASSPSQQGRNGYTF. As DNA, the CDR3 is TGTGCCAGCAGTCCTTCCCAGCAGGGTAGGAATGGCTACACCTTC.

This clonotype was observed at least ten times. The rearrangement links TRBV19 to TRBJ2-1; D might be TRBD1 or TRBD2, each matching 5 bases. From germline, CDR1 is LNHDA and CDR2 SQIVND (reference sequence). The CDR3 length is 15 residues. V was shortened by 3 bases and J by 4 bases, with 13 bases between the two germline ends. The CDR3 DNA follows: TGTGCCAGTAGTATTGTGGGAGAGGGGTACAATGAGCAGTTCTTC. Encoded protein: CASSIVGEGYNEQFF. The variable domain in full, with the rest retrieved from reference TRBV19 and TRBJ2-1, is DGGITQSPKYLFRKEGQNVTLSCEQNLNHDAMYWYRQDPGQGLRLIYYSQIVNDFQKGDIAEGYSVSREKKESFPLTVTSAQKNPTAFYLCASSIVGEGYNEQFFGPGTRLTVL.

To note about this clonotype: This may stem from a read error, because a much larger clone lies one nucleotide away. The CDR3 nucleotides read TGCAGTGCAAGGGTCCCGACGGGCTCCTACGAGCAGTACTTC. Translated, it gives CSARVPTGSYEQYF. The genes are TRBV20-1 and TRBJ2-7; D call uncertain. V was pared by 6 bases and J by 0 bases, with 15 bases between. The CDR3 is 14 residues long. Germline V gives CDR1 DFQATT, CDR2 SNEGSKA (reference sequence).

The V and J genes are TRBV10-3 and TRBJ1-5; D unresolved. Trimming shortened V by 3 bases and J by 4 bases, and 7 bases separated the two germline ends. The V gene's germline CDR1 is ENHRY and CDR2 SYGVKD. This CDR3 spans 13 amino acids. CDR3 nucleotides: TGTGCCATCAGTGACCCTGGAAATCAGCCCCAGCATTTT. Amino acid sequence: CAISDPGNQPQHF.

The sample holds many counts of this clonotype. The CDR3 bases are TGTGCCAGCAGGGAGAGACAGGGAGTGAACACTGAAGCTTTCTTT. This translates into CASRERQGVNTEAFF. This chain links TRBV12-3 or TRBV12-4 with TRBJ1-1; 7 positions agree with TRBD1. The J segment lost 0 bases and the V segment lost 6 bases, leaving 7 bases of the junction unmatched. This CDR3 contains 15 residues.

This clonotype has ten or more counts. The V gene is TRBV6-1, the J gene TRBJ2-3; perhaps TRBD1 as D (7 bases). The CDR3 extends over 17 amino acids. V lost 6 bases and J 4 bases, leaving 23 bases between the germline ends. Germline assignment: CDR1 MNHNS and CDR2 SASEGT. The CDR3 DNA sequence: TGTGCCAGCAGAAGGGACAGCGGGTCTACTTTTTCAGATACGCAGTATTTT. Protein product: CASRRDSGSTFSDTQYF.

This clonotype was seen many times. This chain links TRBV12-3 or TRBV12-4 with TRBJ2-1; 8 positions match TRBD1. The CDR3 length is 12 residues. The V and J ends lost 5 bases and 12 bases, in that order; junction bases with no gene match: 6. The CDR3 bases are TGTGCCAGCAGTCGAGGACAGGGCCCGCAGTTCTTC. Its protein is CASSRGQGPQFF.

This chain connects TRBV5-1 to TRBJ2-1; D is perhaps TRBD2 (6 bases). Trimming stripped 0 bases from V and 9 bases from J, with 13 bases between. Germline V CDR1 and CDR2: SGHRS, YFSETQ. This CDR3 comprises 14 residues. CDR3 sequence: CASSLESVGGEQFF. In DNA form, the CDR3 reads TGCGCCAGCAGCTTGGAGTCAGTGGGGGGTGAGCAGTTCTTC.

The CDR3, as DNA: TGTGCCAGCAGACGGGGGGGTGGGGGTAATGAGCAGTTCTTC. Amino acid sequence: CASRRGGGGNEQFF. This rearrangement joins TRBV5-4 to TRBJ2-1, with TRBD2 matching over 8 bases. CDR3 length: 14 amino acids. After removal of 5 bases from V and 7 bases from J, the junction contained 8 bases not matched to a gene. CDR1 SGHNT and CDR2 YYREEE come from the germline V gene (reference sequence).

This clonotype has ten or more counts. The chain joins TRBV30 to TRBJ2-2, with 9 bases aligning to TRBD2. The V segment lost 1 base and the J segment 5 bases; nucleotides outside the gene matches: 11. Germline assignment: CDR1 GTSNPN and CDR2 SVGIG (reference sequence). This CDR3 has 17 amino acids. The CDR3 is CAWSALGGRVGTGELFF. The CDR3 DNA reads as TGTGCCTGGAGTGCCCTCGGCGGGAGGGTGGGAACCGGGGAGCTGTTTTTT.